This T cell receptor beta chain appears in the sequencing data of a study of blood T cells in healthy people across ages. Next came a second PCR, run for about 6 to 12 cycles, which used a sample-barcoded 5' primer along with a J-beta primer mix. Via MiXCR, TCRdb re-called the 5' RACE reads, giving one row per CDR3 protein. This sample has 920,000 or so distinct CDR3 sequences, with more than 40% found just once. The germline CDR1 and CDR2 sequences are SQVTM and ANQGSEA. V was cut by 5 bases and J by 5 bases, with 10 bases left in between. This CDR3 is built from 13 residues. The sequenced sample consisted of blood. The chain links TRBV29-1 to TRBJ1-6, with D tentatively TRBD1 (6 bases). The clonotype originates from a woman aged 55-75 years in good health. The DNA of the CDR3 is TGCAGCGTTTCACAGGGAAATAATTCACCCCTCCACTTT. Amino acid sequence: CSVSQGNNSPLHF.